Listed here are 23 T cell receptor beta chains from one sample, sequenced in a study of siplizumab effects on memory and regulatory T cells. The assay was immunoSEQ multiplex PCR, and TCRdb's table has in-frame clones only and misses some. The table shows tens of thousands of clones, with about 97% occurring only once. The material sequenced was naive CD4+ T cells sorted from blood. These receptors all come from a human donor in good health.

This chain joins TRBV28 and TRBJ2-7; D is ambiguous. The CDR3 sequence is 11 residues long. The V end was cut by 4 bases, the J end by 7 bases, with 8 bases between. Germline V CDR1 and CDR2: MDHEN, SYDVKM. CDR3 DNA: TGTGCCAGCAGTTCCCCCAGGGAGCAGTACTTC. Translating gives CASSSPREQYF. The full variable domain, its missing parts supplied by reference TRBV28 and TRBJ2-7, is DVKVTQSSRYLVKRTGEKVFLECVQDMDHENMFWYRQDPGLGLRLIYFSYDVKMKEKGDIPEGYSVSREKKERFSLILESASTNQTSMYLCASSSPREQYFGPGTRLTVT.

The V and J genes are TRBV6-1 and TRBJ2-5, with D perhaps matching TRBD1 (5 bases). This CDR3 has 14 residues. Germline V gene sequence: CDR1 MNHNS, CDR2 SASEGT. V dropped 4 bases and J dropped 0 bases, with 9 bases sitting between them. CDR3 nucleotide sequence: TGTGCCAGCAGTGCAGCAGGGAACCAAGAGACCCAGTACTTC. Residues: CASSAAGNQETQYF.

The chain uses TRBV6-5 and TRBJ2-1, with a weak D call TRBD2 (6 bases). With 11 bases removed from V and 8 bases from J, the gap between germline ends came to 25 bases. CDR1 and CDR2 (germline): MNHEY, SVGAGI. This CDR3 spans 15 amino acids. The CDR3 region has the DNA TGTGCCTGTATTGGGGCTAGCGCAAGGTATGATGAGCAGTTCTTC. Translating it yields CACIGASARYDEQFF.

The chain employs TRBV5-6 and TRBJ2-3; D tentatively fits TRBD1 or TRBD2 (5 bases each). CDR3 length equals 17 residues. Trimming took 3 bases from V and 4 from J, leaving 21 bases between them. Germline assignment: CDR1 SGHDT and CDR2 YYEEEE. The CDR3 DNA sequence: TGTGCCAGCAGCTGGGGCCGGGGTTTCGTTGGGTCAGATACGCAGTATTTT. Translated: CASSWGRGFVGSDTQYF.

The V gene is TRBV28, the J gene TRBJ1-2; D remains unclear. There are 15 residues in the CDR3. Trimming cost V 5 bases and J 0 bases, with 13 bases left between them. Germline V lookup: CDR1 MDHEN, CDR2 SYDVKM. CDR3: CASSAEGFTNYGYTF. The CDR3 DNA follows: TGTGCCAGCAGTGCTGAAGGGTTTACTAACTATGGCTACACCTTC.

The rearrangement joins TRBV7-3 to TRBJ2-1; D tentatively reads TRBD1 or TRBD2 (5 bases each). The CDR3 length is 15 residues. CDR1 is SGHTA, CDR2 FQGTGA, per germline. V lost 4 bases, J lost 5 bases, and 15 bases lay in between. The CDR3 coding sequence is TGTGCCAGCAGCTCTTCGGGGCTAGGTCACAATGAGCAGTTCTTC. Amino acid sequence: CASSSSGLGHNEQFF.

The rearrangement joins TRBV5-6 to TRBJ2-2; the match to TRBD2 covers 8 bases. V dropped 3 bases and J dropped 5; count of bases not matched to a gene: 9. The V gene's germline CDR1 is SGHDT and CDR2 YYEEEE. CDR3 size: 16 residues. The CDR3 DNA reads as TGTGCCAGCAGCTCAGCGGGGGCGGGATGGACCGGGGAGCTGTTTTTT. Protein: CASSSAGAGWTGELFF.

This clone is a singleton in its sample. The V call is TRBV10-3, the J call TRBJ1-2; no clear D. The CDR3 has 11 residues. Deletions cut 6 bases from V and 8 bases from J, with 10 bases between. CDR1 and CDR2 (germline): ENHRY, SYGVKD. CDR3 in amino acids: CAISGGEGYTF. CDR3 DNA sequence: TGTGCCATCAGCGGTGGGGAGGGCTACACCTTC.

The chain has TRBV6-1 and TRBJ1-5; D ambiguous. V lost 7 bases and J lost 5, with 9 bases in between. Germline-derived CDR1 and CDR2 are MNHNS and SASEGT. The CDR3 consists of 12 residues. The CDR3 protein is CASTGWDQPQHF. The CDR3 bases are TGTGCCAGCACGGGATGGGATCAGCCCCAGCATTTT.

The chain joins TRBV5-1 to TRBJ2-7; D not certain. The CDR3 consists of 11 residues. From germline, CDR1 is SGHRS and CDR2 YFSETQ. V shed 3 bases and J shed 4 bases, with 5 bases lying between them. CDR3 DNA: TGCGCCAGCAGCTCCGGATACGAGCAGTACTTC. Residues: CASSSGYEQYF.

The chain joins TRBV7-2 to TRBJ2-1; TRBD2 agrees at 7 bases. The CDR3 spans 13 residues. Germline loops: CDR1 SGHTA, CDR2 FQGNSA. Trimming at V came to 0 bases and at J to 11 bases, leaving 4 bases not matched to a gene. This CDR3 is CASSLALAGKQFF. Here the CDR3 DNA reads TGTGCCAGCAGCTTAGCGTTAGCGGGTAAGCAGTTCTTC.

V is TRBV12-5 and J is TRBJ2-1; possible D gene TRBD1, 5 bases. CDR1 LGHNT and CDR2 FRNRAP come from the germline V gene. This CDR3 spans 13 amino acids. V lost 3 bases and J 4 bases, leaving 7 bases between the germline ends. This CDR3 reads CASGLRQYNEQFF. The CDR3 region has the DNA TGTGCTAGTGGTTTAAGACAGTACAATGAGCAGTTCTTC.

This chain uses TRBV12-5 with TRBJ1-4, with no clear D. The V gene's germline CDR1 is LGHNT and CDR2 FRNRAP. The CDR3 loop spans 12 amino acids. V shed 6 bases and J shed 7 bases, with 9 bases lying between them. CDR3: CASGWGSEKLFF. CDR3 DNA: TGTGCTAGTGGGTGGGGTTCTGAAAAACTGTTTTTT. Using reference TRBV12-5 and TRBJ1-4 for the parts outside the CDR3, the full variable domain is DARVTQTPRHKVTEMGQEVTMRCQPILGHNTVFWYRQTMMQGLELLAYFRNRAPLDDSGMPKDRFSAEMPDATLATLKIQPSEPRDSAVYFCASGWGSEKLFFGSGTQLSVL.

The V gene is TRBV29-1, the J gene TRBJ2-1; the match to TRBD2 covers 10 bases. The CDR3 consists of 14 residues. CDR1 is SQVTM and CDR2 is ANQGSEA in the germline V gene. V dropped 7 bases and J dropped 3; count of bases not matched to a gene: 6. The CDR3 DNA is TGCAGCGGCTCGACTAGCGGGCGCTACAATGAGCAGTTCTTC. Translated: CSGSTSGRYNEQFF.

This clone was detected only once. The chain has TRBV30 and TRBJ2-2, with D unresolved. The CDR3 is 11 residues long. The V end lost 6 bases, the J end lost 3 bases, and 5 bases lay between the germline ends. Germline V lookup: CDR1 GTSNPN, CDR2 SVGIG (reference sequence). The CDR3 DNA follows: TGTGCCTGCAGAGACACCGGGGAGCTGTTTTTT. This translates into CACRDTGELFF.

V and J are TRBV19 and TRBJ1-1; 7 nucleotides match TRBD1. V dropped 6 bases and J dropped 4; count of bases not matched to a gene: 8. Per germline, CDR1 LNHDA and CDR2 SQIVND (reference sequence). The CDR3 is made up of 14 amino acids. CDR3 sequence (DNA): TGTGCCAGTAGCTTCCAGGGGGGCCGCACTGAAGCTTTCTTT. Amino acids: CASSFQGGRTEAFF.

The rearrangement uses TRBV6-6 and TRBJ1-1, with 7 bases matching TRBD1. Per the germline V gene, CDR1 is MNHNY and CDR2 is SVGAGI (reference sequence). V shed 4 bases, J shed 3 bases, and the junction held 2 bases outside the gene matches. The length of the CDR3 is 13 residues. In nucleotides, the CDR3 is TGTGCCAGCAGTTCCACAGGGGACACTGAAGCTTTCTTT. This translates into CASSSTGDTEAFF.

This clone was picked up one time. The chain has TRBV11-3 and TRBJ2-1; D tentatively reads TRBD1 or TRBD2 (5 bases each). The CDR3 has 15 residues. Trimming cost V 3 bases and J 5 bases, with 14 bases left between them. Germline V gives CDR1 SGHNT, CDR2 YENEEA. The CDR3 DNA sequence: TGTGCCAGCAGCTTTACGGGACGCCGGAACAATGAGCAGTTCTTC. As protein: CASSFTGRRNNEQFF.

The chain employs TRBV6-6 and TRBJ2-5; possibly TRBD1 for D (6 bases). V lost 2 bases to trimming and J lost 3 bases, with 10 bases between them. The CDR3 loop spans 14 amino acids. Per germline, CDR1 MNHNY and CDR2 SVGAGI (reference sequence). This CDR3 reads CASSYGAGEETQYF. CDR3 DNA sequence: TGTGCCAGCAGTTACGGGGCAGGGGAAGAGACCCAGTACTTC.

A remark on this clone: A read error may account for a junction end that differs from germline. This chain connects TRBV7-7 to TRBJ2-7; D perhaps matches TRBD2 (5 bases). The CDR3 is 15 amino acids. Per germline, CDR1 SSHAT and CDR2 FNYEAQ (reference sequence). The CDR3 is CASSLAAGVTYEQYF. The DNA of the CDR3 is TGTGCTAGCAGCTTAGCCGCCGGGGTAACCTACGAGCAGTACTTC.

J is TRBJ1-1 and V is TRBV6-1, with no clear D. The V end was cut by 5 bases, the J end by 1 base, with 8 bases between. Per germline, CDR1 MNHNS and CDR2 SASEGT. The CDR3 is made up of 13 amino acids. CDR3 sequence: CASSYTGNTEAFF. CDR3 bases: TGTGCCAGCAGTTATACGGGGAACACTGAAGCTTTCTTT.

The CDR3 nucleotides are TGTGCCTGGAGTTTGGAGACAGGGGTCTATGGCTACACCTTC. Protein product: CAWSLETGVYGYTF. The chain employs TRBV30 and TRBJ1-2; TRBD1 matches 8 bases. Germline V lookup: CDR1 GTSNPN, CDR2 SVGIG (reference sequence). The CDR3 has 14 residues. Trimming cost V 2 bases and J 4 bases; bases outside gene matches: 6.

CDR3 nucleotides: TGCGCCAGCAGCCACCCGGGACACCAATACACTGAAGCTTTCTTT. Translation gives CASSHPGHQYTEAFF. The chain couples TRBV4-1 to TRBJ1-1, with D possibly being TRBD1 (6 bases). Germline V lookup: CDR1 MGHRA, CDR2 YSYEKL. The CDR3 loop spans 15 amino acids. V lost 3 bases, J lost 3 bases, and 14 bases lay in between.